The clone carrying this TCR beta chain was seen once. This table comes from immunoSEQ multiplex PCR, and its TCRdb copy is limited to in-frame clones, with some not included. The sample carries a few hundred thousand clones, roughly four fifths recorded once. These data belong to a study of shared clonotypes between healthy human individuals. Donors comprised only Caucasian adults living in Nashville, Tennessee. Trimming removed 6 bases at V and 8 bases at J, with 17 bases between. The germline gives CDR1 MDHEN, CDR2 SYDVKM. This CDR3 is built from 13 residues. Sequenced sample: PBMCs. This receptor was obtained from a woman aged 40 to 50 in good health. Some clones in this sample may be carry-over from other donors' samples. This chain uses TRBV28 with TRBJ2-7; D unresolved. The CDR3 DNA follows: TGTGCCAGCAGGTTCCGTGCGACTTTCCAGCAGTACTTC. Its translation: CASRFRATFQQYF.